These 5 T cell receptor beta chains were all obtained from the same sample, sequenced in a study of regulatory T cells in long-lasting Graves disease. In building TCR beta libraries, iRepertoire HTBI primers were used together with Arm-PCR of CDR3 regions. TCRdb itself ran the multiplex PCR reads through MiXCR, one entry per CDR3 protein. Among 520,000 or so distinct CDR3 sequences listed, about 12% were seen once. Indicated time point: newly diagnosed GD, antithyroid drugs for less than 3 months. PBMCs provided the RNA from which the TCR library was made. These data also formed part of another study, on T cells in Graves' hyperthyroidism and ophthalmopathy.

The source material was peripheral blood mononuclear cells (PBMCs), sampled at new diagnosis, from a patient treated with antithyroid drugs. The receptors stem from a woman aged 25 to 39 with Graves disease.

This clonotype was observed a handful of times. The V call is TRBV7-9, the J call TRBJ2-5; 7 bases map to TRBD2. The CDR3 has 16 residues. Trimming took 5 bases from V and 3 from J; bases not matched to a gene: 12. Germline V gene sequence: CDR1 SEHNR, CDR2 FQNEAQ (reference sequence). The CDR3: CASSRSLAGAEETQYF. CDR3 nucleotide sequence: TGTGCCAGCAGCCGATCTCTCGCGGGAGCGGAAGAGACCCAGTACTTC.

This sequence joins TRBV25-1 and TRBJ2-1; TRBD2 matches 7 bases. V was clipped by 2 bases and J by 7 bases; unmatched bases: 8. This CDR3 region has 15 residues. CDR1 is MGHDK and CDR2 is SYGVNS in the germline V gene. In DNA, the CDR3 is TGTGCCAGCAGTGAAAGGGCGGGAGCTACGAATGAGCAGTTCTTC. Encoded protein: CASSERAGATNEQFF.

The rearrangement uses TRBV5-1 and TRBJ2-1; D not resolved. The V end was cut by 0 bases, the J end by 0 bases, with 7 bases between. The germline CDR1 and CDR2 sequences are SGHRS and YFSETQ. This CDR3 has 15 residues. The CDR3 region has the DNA TGCGCCAGCAGCTTGGAGTGGGACTCCTACAATGAGCAGTTCTTC. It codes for CASSLEWDSYNEQFF.

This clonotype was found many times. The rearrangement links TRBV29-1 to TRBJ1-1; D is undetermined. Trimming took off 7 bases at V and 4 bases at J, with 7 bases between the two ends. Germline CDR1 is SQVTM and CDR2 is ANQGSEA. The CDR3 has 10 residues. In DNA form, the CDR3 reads TGCAGCGCCTGGGGCACTGAAGCTTTCTTT. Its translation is CSAWGTEAFF.

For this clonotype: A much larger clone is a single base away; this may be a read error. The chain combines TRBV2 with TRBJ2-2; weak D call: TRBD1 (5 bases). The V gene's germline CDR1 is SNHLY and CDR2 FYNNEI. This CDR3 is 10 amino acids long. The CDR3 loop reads CAGRAGSLFF. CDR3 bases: TGTGCCGGCAGGGCAGGGTCGCTGTTTTTT.